This TCR beta chain was identified during a study of T cell responses to AZD1222 COVID-19 vaccine. Some clones are missing from TCRdb's copy, which holds only in-frame ones; the method was immunoSEQ multiplex PCR. The table shows more than 95,000 clones, with 75% to 90% occurring only once. Findings of the study overall: The donors showed a predominance of white British ancestry and of females, with possible underestimation of clonal diversity. Baseline seropositivity characterized only a handful of AZD1222 recipients. Targeting of unmutated variant regions was reportedly seen in nearly half of spike-specific TCRs.

A few counts support this clone. Its antigen remains unknown. The receptor was isolated from an adult who received the AZD1222 COVID-19 vaccine. Here the sequenced sample was peripheral blood, taken 28 days after the second AZD1222 dose.

CDR3 sequence: CASAPGQVNPYEQYF. CDR3 nucleotides: TGTGCCAGTGCGCCCGGACAGGTAAACCCCTACGAGCAGTACTTC. The chain employs TRBV19 and TRBJ2-7; TRBD1 aligns across 7 bases. The V gene end was trimmed by 8 bases and the J gene end by 2 bases; junction bases not matched to a gene: 12. CDR3 size: 15 residues. In germline, CDR1 is LNHDA, CDR2 SQIVND (reference sequence).